These T cell receptor beta chains were read from a single sample in a study of T cell responses to AZD1222 COVID-19 vaccine. Data came from immunoSEQ multiplex PCR; TCRdb stores just in-frame clones and leaves some out. The sample holds under 150,000 clones; 75% to 95% are singletons and the top ten take about 3%. The sample in question was peripheral blood, obtained on day 0 of MenACWY control vaccination. Receptor source: an adult in good health. Each CDR3 is given without its conserved first and last residue. A clone size is listed for some rows: how often the clone was seen (once, few, many), or a class if it is expanded.

J gene: TRBJ2-2
V gene: TRBV5-1
clone size: -
CDR3 protein: ASSLGLQGGPSGRAAGELF

J gene: TRBJ1-1
V gene: TRBV6-1
clone size: -
CDR3 protein: ASSESTYTEAF

J gene: TRBJ2-5
V gene: TRBV28
clone size: -
CDR3 protein: ASSPTALRMTQY

J gene: TRBJ1-3
V gene: TRBV12-3/TRBV12-4
clone size: -
CDR3 protein: ASGGGPGDTIY

J gene: TRBJ2-5
V gene: TRBV6-5
clone size: -
CDR3 protein: ASSYKGAQGTQY

J gene: TRBJ2-7
V gene: TRBV9
clone size: -
CDR3 protein: ASSATRTSGLYEQY

J gene: TRBJ1-6
V gene: TRBV28
clone size: few
CDR3 protein: ASSDRRSSNSPLH

J gene: TRBJ1-4
V gene: TRBV28
clone size: -
CDR3 protein: ASRPGAGSLF

J gene: TRBJ1-2
V gene: TRBV5-5
clone size: -
CDR3 protein: ASSLVQGGGYT

J gene: TRBJ1-4
V gene: TRBV5-1
clone size: -
CDR3 protein: ASSLDPGREKLF

J gene: TRBJ1-6
V gene: TRBV3-1/TRBV3-2
clone size: -
CDR3 protein: ASSQGDLNSPLH

J gene: TRBJ1-1
V gene: TRBV29-1
clone size: once
CDR3 protein: SVRDTEAF

J gene: TRBJ2-7
V gene: TRBV6-5
clone size: -
CDR3 protein: ASTELAGPYEQY

J gene: TRBJ1-1
V gene: TRBV10-2
clone size: -
CDR3 protein: ASSGATAPSAEAF

J gene: TRBJ1-2
V gene: TRBV19
clone size: -
CDR3 protein: ASSISASPVARSNYGYT

J gene: TRBJ1-6
V gene: TRBV18
clone size: -
CDR3 protein: ASSPGQDYNSPLH

J gene: TRBJ2-7
V gene: TRBV27
clone size: -
CDR3 protein: ASRRGGSYEQY

J gene: TRBJ1-2
V gene: TRBV5-4
clone size: -
CDR3 protein: ASSPSPGANYGYT

J gene: TRBJ1-1
V gene: TRBV10-3
clone size: -
CDR3 protein: AISEQGRGNTEAF

J gene: TRBJ1-5
V gene: TRBV2
clone size: -
CDR3 protein: ASSRGQEPSQPQH

J gene: TRBJ2-1
V gene: TRBV30
clone size: -
CDR3 protein: AWSTVAGGHNEQF

J gene: TRBJ1-2
V gene: TRBV6-5
clone size: -
CDR3 protein: ASRRTGLGYT

J gene: TRBJ2-1
V gene: TRBV6-4
clone size: -
CDR3 protein: ASSVFSGNEQF

J gene: TRBJ1-5
V gene: TRBV7-2
clone size: -
CDR3 protein: ASSSDRINQPQH

J gene: TRBJ1-5
V gene: TRBV19
clone size: -
CDR3 protein: ASSLGRVNQPQH